One sample yielded the 9 T cell receptor beta chains listed below, sequenced in a study of blood T cell repertoires in COVID-19. Clones were read by immunoSEQ multiplex PCR, and TCRdb kept only the in-frame ones, dropping some. The table lists about 160,000 clones, 85% of them singletons. Source material: peripheral blood. The receptors come from a human donor with acute or convalescent COVID-19. The donor label of this sample is uncertain.

The rearrangement links TRBV11-3 to TRBJ2-1; 7 positions match TRBD1. With 5 bases clipped from V and 0 bases from J, the junction kept 7 bases outside the gene matches. Germline V gives CDR1 SGHNT, CDR2 YENEEA. The CDR3 contains 16 residues. CDR3 DNA sequence: TGTGCCAGCAGCCTCTCGACAGGGAGCTCCTACAATGAGCAGTTCTTC. Its protein is CASSLSTGSSYNEQFF.

This chain joins TRBV6-5 and TRBJ1-1; D is ambiguous. Germline-derived CDR1 and CDR2 are MNHEY and SVGAGI. Trimming stripped 4 bases from V and 0 bases from J, with 9 bases between. The CDR3 length is 14 residues. This chain's CDR3 is CASSSIHMNTEAFF. The CDR3 bases are TGTGCCAGCAGTTCTATTCATATGAACACTGAAGCTTTCTTT.

This clone has ten or more counts. This sequence joins TRBV7-2 and TRBJ2-3; 14 bases match TRBD2. The CDR3 contains 16 residues. V shed 5 bases and J 4 bases; nucleotides not matched to a gene: 5. Germline V gene lookup returns CDR1 SGHTA and CDR2 FQGNSA. CDR3 protein: CASSRTSGGNADTQYF. The CDR3, as DNA: TGTGCCAGCAGCCGGACTAGCGGGGGGAACGCAGATACGCAGTATTTT.

This clone was seen once. V usage is TRBV28 and J usage is TRBJ2-2; 8 nucleotides agree with TRBD1. The trim removed 8 bases at V and 7 bases at J, leaving 9 bases unmatched. Germline loops: CDR1 MDHEN, CDR2 SYDVKM. This CDR3 comprises 14 residues. CDR3 loop: CASGQTGAVGELFF. In DNA form, the CDR3 reads TGTGCCAGCGGACAGACAGGGGCGGTCGGGGAGCTGTTTTTT. Together with reference TRBV28 and TRBJ2-2, the CDR3 gives the full variable domain: DVKVTQSSRYLVKRTGEKVFLECVQDMDHENMFWYRQDPGLGLRLIYFSYDVKMKEKGDIPEGYSVSREKKERFSLILESASTNQTSMYLCASGQTGAVGELFFGEGSRLTVL.

V and J are TRBV2 and TRBJ2-5, with D possibly TRBD1 on 5 matching bases. The CDR3 is 14 residues long. The V end was cut by 6 bases, the J end by 2 bases, with 13 bases between. CDR1 and CDR2 from the germline V gene are SNHLY and FYNNEI. The CDR3 coding sequence is TGTGCCAGCAGATCCGCGACAGATCAAGAGACCCAGTACTTC. Its protein product is CASRSATDQETQYF.

The CDR3 nucleotides read TGTGCCTGGATGACAGGTTTGAACACTGAAGCTTTCTTT. This codes for CAWMTGLNTEAFF. The chain combines TRBV30 with TRBJ1-1; TRBD1 is a possible D gene (6 bases). The CDR3 runs to 13 residues. Trimming removed 4 bases at V and 0 bases at J, with 9 bases between. CDR1 is GTSNPN, CDR2 SVGIG, per germline (reference sequence).

This chain joins TRBV7-6 and TRBJ1-5; no definite D call. Per the germline V gene, CDR1 is SGHVS and CDR2 is FNYEAQ. The ends were cut back, 4 bases at V and 0 bases at J, with 10 bases in the middle. The CDR3 is 15 amino acids. CDR3 sequence: CASSSTVDSNQPQHF. The DNA for the CDR3 is TGTGCCAGCAGCTCTACAGTTGATAGCAATCAGCCCCAGCATTTT. Together with reference TRBV7-6 and TRBJ1-5, the CDR3 gives the full variable domain: GAGVSQSPRYKVTKRGQDVALRCDPISGHVSLYWYRQALGQGPEFLTYFNYEAQQDKSGLPNDRFSAERPEGSISTLTIQRTEQRDSAMYRCASSSTVDSNQPQHFGDGTRLSIL.

V usage is TRBV9 and J usage is TRBJ2-3, with D perhaps TRBD2 (7 bases). Germline lookup yields CDR1 SGDLS and CDR2 YYNGEE. The CDR3 totals 14 residues. V shed 5 bases and J shed 6 bases, with 16 bases lying between them. The CDR3 here is CASRFGGLSDTQYF. DNA of the CDR3: TGTGCCAGCAGATTCGGGGGGCTCTCCGATACGCAGTATTTT.

This clone was seen more than once but under ten times. The chain employs TRBV25-1 and TRBJ2-1; 9 nucleotides match TRBD2. The CDR3 loop spans 15 amino acids. The trim removed 5 bases at V and 3 bases at J, leaving 5 bases unmatched. The V gene's germline CDR1 is MGHDK and CDR2 SYGVNS. CDR3 nucleotides: TGTGCCAGCAGTAGCAGCGGGGGGAACTACAATGAGCAGTTCTTC. Translation: CASSSSGGNYNEQFF.